One and the same sample provided the 25 T cell receptor beta chains below, sequenced in a study of blood T cell repertoires in COVID-19. Data came from immunoSEQ multiplex PCR; TCRdb stores just in-frame clones and leaves some out. The sample includes about 150,000 clones, roughly nine tenths of them seen just once. Sequencing was carried out using peripheral blood. The source is a woman in her sixties or seventies with acute or convalescent COVID-19.

This clone was seen only once. J is TRBJ1-2 and V is TRBV6-2 or TRBV6-3; maybe TRBD1 (5 bases). The CDR3 is 14 amino acids. The V end lost 4 bases, the J end lost 4 bases, and 13 bases lay between the germline ends. Germline V gene sequence: CDR1 MNHEY, CDR2 SVGEGT. This CDR3 reads CASSSPPDSYGYTF. As DNA, the CDR3 is TGTGCCAGCAGTTCCCCACCAGACAGCTATGGCTACACCTTC.

The V gene is TRBV28, the J gene TRBJ1-2; TRBD1 aligns across 7 bases. With V trimmed by 5 bases and J by 4 bases, 10 bases remained unmatched. The CDR3 runs 15 residues. Germline V gene lookup returns CDR1 MDHEN and CDR2 SYDVKM. The DNA for the CDR3 is TGTGCCAGCAGTCCGCCCCGACAGGGACCCTATGGCTACACCTTC. It codes for CASSPPRQGPYGYTF.

The rearrangement uses TRBV5-8 and TRBJ1-1; 8 bases are a match to TRBD1. CDR1 and CDR2 (germline): SGHTS, YDEGEE. The CDR3 loop spans 17 amino acids. The J segment lost 0 bases and the V segment lost 0 bases, leaving 7 bases of the junction unmatched. CDR3 in DNA: TGTGCCAGCAGCTTGGCTCTCAGGACAGGGATGAACACTGAAGCTTTCTTT. Translating it yields CASSLALRTGMNTEAFF. Supplemented by reference TRBV5-8 and TRBJ1-1, the full variable domain reads EAGVTQSPTHLIKTRGQQATLRCSPISGHTSVYWYQQALGLGLQFLLWYDEGEERNRGNFPPRFSGRQFPNYSSELNVNALELEDSALYLCASSLALRTGMNTEAFFGQGTRLTVV.

The V gene is TRBV19, the J gene TRBJ1-5, with D maybe TRBD1 (6 bases). The CDR3 runs 14 residues. The V end was cut by 3 bases, the J end by 4 bases, with 10 bases between. CDR1 is LNHDA and CDR2 is SQIVND in the germline V gene (reference sequence). CDR3 DNA sequence: TGTGCCAGTAGTATCCAGGGGAGAAATCAGCCCCAGCATTTT. This encodes CASSIQGRNQPQHF.

For this clone: One junction end disagrees with the germline gene, perhaps due to a read error. The chain has TRBV7-9 and TRBJ2-5, with 7 bases aligning to TRBD1. Germline V gives CDR1 SEHNR, CDR2 FQNEAQ (reference sequence). The CDR3 is made up of 14 amino acids. CDR3 region: CANSLAGTEETQYF. CDR3 DNA: TGTGCCAACAGCTTAGCAGGGACAGAAGAGACCCAGTACTTC.

This sequence joins TRBV7-3 and TRBJ2-7; the match to TRBD1 covers 9 bases. There are 14 residues in the CDR3. In germline, CDR1 is SGHTA, CDR2 FQGTGA. Germline trimming cut 4 bases from V and 5 bases from J; bases unmatched to any gene: 6. The CDR3 is CASSSGQGRDEQYF. CDR3 sequence (DNA): TGTGCCAGCAGCTCGGGACAGGGACGCGACGAGCAGTACTTC.

This clone was observed once. The chain links TRBV6-2 or TRBV6-3 to TRBJ2-7; 8 bases line up with TRBD1. CDR3 length: 16 amino acids. The ends lost 2 bases at V and 4 bases at J; junction bases unmatched: 10. Germline V gene data show CDR1 as MNHEY and CDR2 as SVGEGT. The CDR3 DNA sequence: TGTGCCAGCAGTTACCCCTCCGGACAGGGTGGGTACGAGCAGTACTTC. Amino acids: CASSYPSGQGGYEQYF.

This clone was observed a single time. The chain employs TRBV10-1 and TRBJ1-2; D ambiguous. Germline V gene lookup returns CDR1 WNHNN and CDR2 SYGVQD (reference sequence). The CDR3 is 13 amino acids. V lost 5 bases to trimming and J lost 4 bases, with 11 bases between them. Written as DNA, the CDR3 is TGCGCCAGCAGTCCAGGCCAGACCTATGGCTACACCTTC. This encodes CASSPGQTYGYTF.

V gene TRBV19 combines with J gene TRBJ1-2; D is unresolved. Trimming cost V 1 base and J 0 bases, with 9 bases left between them. This CDR3 has 15 amino acids. Germline-derived CDR1 and CDR2 are LNHDA and SQIVND (reference sequence). The CDR3 region has the DNA TGTGCCAGTAGTATAGGGCGGAACCCTAACTATGGCTACACCTTC. Amino acid sequence: CASSIGRNPNYGYTF.

The V and J genes are TRBV10-3 and TRBJ1-6; no clear D gene. The CDR3 spans 13 residues. The germline gives CDR1 ENHRY, CDR2 SYGVKD. Trimming took 5 bases from V and 10 from J, leaving 12 bases between them. The CDR3 bases are TGTGCCATCAGTAATGATGAAAGCTCACCCCTCCACTTT. Its protein product is CAISNDESSPLHF.

The chain has TRBV5-1 and TRBJ2-1; 9 bases fit TRBD2. Trimming removed 2 bases from V and 8 bases from J; junction bases left unmatched: 11. The germline gives CDR1 SGHRS, CDR2 YFSETQ. This CDR3 comprises 16 residues. The CDR3 DNA is TGCGCCAGCAGCTTCATAGCGGGGGTTAATACCGATGAGCAGTTCTTC. Translation gives CASSFIAGVNTDEQFF.

The genes are TRBV7-2 and TRBJ2-5, with 9 bases aligning to TRBD2. There are 16 residues in the CDR3. Germline V gives CDR1 SGHTA, CDR2 FQGNSA. Losses at the gene ends were 7 bases for V and 1 base for J; bases not matched to a gene: 10. The CDR3 coding sequence is TGTGCCAGCACCCAAGTAGCGGGGGCCTTCCAAGAGACCCAGTACTTC. As protein: CASTQVAGAFQETQYF.

The chain recombines TRBV18 with TRBJ1-2; D is perhaps TRBD1 (6 bases). The CDR3 totals 14 residues. V was clipped by 5 bases and J by 9 bases, with 19 bases between them. From germline, CDR1 is KGHSH and CDR2 LQKENI. CDR3 in amino acids: CASSFRDTEGSYTF. CDR3 coding DNA: TGTGCCAGCTCATTCCGGGACACCGAAGGGAGCTACACCTTC.

The chain recombines TRBV19 with TRBJ1-1; D is ambiguous. The V end was cut by 3 bases, the J end by 1 base, with 6 bases between. The CDR3 is made up of 13 amino acids. CDR1 and CDR2 (germline): LNHDA, SQIVND (reference sequence). This CDR3 reads CASSIGRNTEAFF. The CDR3 region has the DNA TGTGCCAGTAGTATTGGGAGGAACACTGAAGCTTTCTTT. Based on the CDR3 plus reference TRBV19 and TRBJ1-1, the full variable domain is DGGITQSPKYLFRKEGQNVTLSCEQNLNHDAMYWYRQDPGQGLRLIYYSQIVNDFQKGDIAEGYSVSREKKESFPLTVTSAQKNPTAFYLCASSIGRNTEAFFGQGTRLTVV.

The chain combines TRBV24-1 with TRBJ1-1, with 7 bases aligning to TRBD1. The CDR3 contains 13 residues. The ends lost 2 bases at V and 9 bases at J; junction bases unmatched: 5. The germline V gene encodes CDR1 KGHDR and CDR2 SFDVKD. As DNA, the CDR3 is TGTGCCACCAGTGATTCGAACAGGGGCAAAGCTTTCTTT. The encoded protein is CATSDSNRGKAFF.

V usage is TRBV28 and J usage is TRBJ1-5, with D perhaps TRBD1 (5 bases). This CDR3 is built from 15 residues. Germline assignment: CDR1 MDHEN and CDR2 SYDVKM. The V end was cut by 3 bases, the J end by 4 bases, with 13 bases between. The CDR3, as DNA: TGTGCCAGCAGTTTTGGGGCTAGGGGTAATCAGCCCCAGCATTTT. Its translation: CASSFGARGNQPQHF.

The chain links TRBV7-8 to TRBJ1-1, with D possibly being TRBD1 (5 bases). The V and J ends lost 5 bases and 0 bases respectively, with 16 bases between them. CDR1 and CDR2 from the germline V gene are SGHVS and FQNEAQ. The CDR3 covers 16 residues. The DNA for the CDR3 is TGTGCCAGCAGCCCAGACCCCTCAGGGATGAACACTGAAGCTTTCTTT. As protein: CASSPDPSGMNTEAFF. The full variable domain, rest sourced from reference TRBV7-8 and TRBJ1-1, is GAGVSQSPRYKVAKRGQDVALRCDPISGHVSLFWYQQALGQGPEFLTYFQNEAQLDKSGLPSDRFFAERPEGSVSTLKIQRTQQEDSAVYLCASSPDPSGMNTEAFFGQGTRLTVV.

In regard to this clone: The junction shows a germline mismatch at one end, possibly a read error. Other nucleotide sequences from this sample produce the same CDR3. This chain joins TRBV27 and TRBJ1-4; TRBD1 might be the D (6 bases). Per the germline V gene, CDR1 is MNHEY and CDR2 is SMNVEV (reference sequence). This CDR3 is 14 amino acids long. CDR3 DNA: TGTGCCAGTAGTTTAGGGGGGTTGGGTGAAAAACTGTTTTTT. Protein product: CASSLGGLGEKLFF.

The chain has TRBV5-1 and TRBJ2-7; 8 bases are shared with TRBD1. This CDR3 has 14 amino acids. In germline, CDR1 is SGHRS, CDR2 YFSETQ. V lost 4 bases to trimming and J lost 3 bases; unmatched junction nucleotides: 6. The CDR3 loop is CASSLQGAIYEQYF. CDR3 in DNA: TGCGCCAGCAGCCTGCAGGGGGCCATCTACGAGCAGTACTTC. Drawing the rest from reference TRBV5-1 and TRBJ2-7, the complete variable domain is KAGVTQTPRYLIKTRGQQVTLSCSPISGHRSVSWYQQTPGQGLQFLFEYFSETQRNKGNFPGRFSGRQFSNSRSEMNVSTLELGDSALYLCASSLQGAIYEQYFGPGTRLTVT.

The genes are TRBV27 and TRBJ1-2; 12 bases fit TRBD1. Germline lookup yields CDR1 MNHEY and CDR2 SMNVEV (reference sequence). J was trimmed by 8 bases and V by 5 bases; bases with no gene match: 12. The CDR3 length is 16 residues. The CDR3 loop reads CASSPHRDRGRGGYTF. The CDR3 DNA is TGTGCCAGCAGTCCACACCGGGACAGGGGGCGCGGAGGCTACACCTTC.

The rearrangement links TRBV19 to TRBJ1-2; the match to TRBD1 covers 7 bases. Losses at the gene ends were 3 bases for V and 4 bases for J; bases not matched to a gene: 17. Germline values: CDR1 LNHDA, CDR2 SQIVND (reference sequence). This CDR3 spans 18 amino acids. The CDR3 DNA sequence: TGTGCCAGTAGTATTGGAACCCGCCGGGACAGAGAAATCTATGGCTACACCTTC. Amino acids: CASSIGTRRDREIYGYTF.

This clone was picked up a small number of times. The V and J genes are TRBV11-2 and TRBJ1-6; D unresolved. Germline-derived CDR1 and CDR2 are SGHAT and FQNNGV. The CDR3 runs 16 residues. The V and J ends lost 3 bases and 9 bases respectively, with 18 bases between them. The CDR3 DNA reads TGTGCCAGCAGCTTCCTAAGGAGCGTGCCGGGTTCACCCCTCCACTTT. Translation: CASSFLRSVPGSPLHF.

The gene calls are TRBV5-1 and TRBJ2-2; 7 nucleotides line up with TRBD1. The CDR3 extends over 16 amino acids. The ends lost 4 bases at V and 5 bases at J; junction bases unmatched: 11. Germline CDR1 reads SGHRS; CDR2 reads YFSETQ. The CDR3 DNA follows: TGCGCCAGCAGCCCGAGTCCCGGGACAGTAACCGGGGAGCTGTTTTTT. Translated: CASSPSPGTVTGELFF.

This chain connects TRBV19 to TRBJ1-2; TRBD1 might be the D (5 bases). V gave up 5 bases and J gave up 0 bases, with 16 bases separating them. Germline assignment: CDR1 LNHDA and CDR2 SQIVND (reference sequence). The CDR3 sequence is 16 residues long. The DNA for the CDR3 is TGTGCCAGTAGTCCGACCGGGACTGCTACTAACTATGGCTACACCTTC. Its protein is CASSPTGTATNYGYTF.

The chain employs TRBV10-1 and TRBJ2-3; tentatively, D is TRBD2 (6 bases). There are 15 residues in the CDR3. V lost 2 bases to trimming and J lost 2 bases, with 11 bases between them. From germline, CDR1 is WNHNN and CDR2 SYGVQD (reference sequence). For the CDR3, the DNA is TGCGCCAGCAGTGAGCGGGAGCGATCCACAGATACGCAGTATTTT. Translating gives CASSERERSTDTQYF.